Listed below are T cell receptor beta chains from one sample, sequenced in a study of T-cell reconstitution after alpha-beta-depleted transplantation in children. TCRdb re-derived calls from the PCR reads in MiXCR, one entry per CDR3 protein. The sample includes fewer than 550,000 distinct CDR3 sequences, 8% to 11% of them seen just once. Sequencing used PBMCs, obtained before TCRalphabeta/CD19-depleted stem cell transplant. These receptors originate from a child aged 2 to 15 with inherited bone marrow failure, due to receive a stem cell transplant. Each CDR3 is given with its conserved first and last residue. D genes are given only for firm matches. Clone size, where shown, is once, few, many, or a class for clones that have expanded.

cdr3_nt	cdr3_aa	clone_size	d_call	v_call	j_call
TGCGCCAGCAGCCAAGATTCTGGTTTAGGCGGGCAGTACTTC	CASSQDSGLGGQYF	many	.	TRBV4-3	TRBJ2-7
TGTGCCAGCAGCTATCCCATCACGGGACTAGCGCAAGAGACCCAGTACTTC	CASSYPITGLAQETQYF	many	TRBD2	TRBV7-9	TRBJ2-5
TGCAGTGCTCCACAGGACAGGACTAATGAAAAACTGTTTTTT	CSAPQDRTNEKLFF	many	TRBD1	TRBV20-1	TRBJ1-4
TGTGCCAGCAGCCTGGGACAGGGGAACACCATATATTTT	CASSLGQGNTIYF	.	TRBD1	TRBV7-2	TRBJ1-3
TGCGCCAGCAGCCATGCCGCGGGGTTACGCACAGATACGCAGTATTTT	CASSHAAGLRTDTQYF	few	.	TRBV4-1	TRBJ2-3
TGTGCCAGCAGTTTGGGACAGGGGGCGCGCCACGAGCAGTACTTC	CASSLGQGARHEQYF	many	TRBD1	TRBV28	TRBJ2-7
TGTGCCAGCAGTTACTCAGCGCTGGCCGTCCACGAGCAGTACTTC	CASSYSALAVHEQYF	many	.	TRBV6-2/TRBV6-3	TRBJ2-7
TGTGCCAGCTCGCGACTAGCGGGAGTTGTAAATGAGCAGTTCTTC	CASSRLAGVVNEQFF	many	TRBD2	TRBV18	TRBJ2-1
TGCGCCAGCAGCCAAGATATGAGCGGCTCCTACGAGCAGTACTTC	CASSQDMSGSYEQYF	.	.	TRBV4-3	TRBJ2-7
TGCGCCAGCAGGCAAACCGGGACTAGGAACAATGAGCAGTTCTTC	CASRQTGTRNNEQFF	many	TRBD2	TRBV5-1	TRBJ2-1
TGTGCCAGCAGCCCGGGACAGGCCGCGAACACTGAAGCTTTCTTT	CASSPGQAANTEAFF	many	TRBD1	TRBV7-9	TRBJ1-1
TGTGCCAGCAGTGTATATAGAACAGATACGCAGTATTTT	CASSVYRTDTQYF	many	.	TRBV2	TRBJ2-3
TGTGCCAGCAGCCCGACGTCGGGAAAACTGTTTTTT	CASSPTSGKLFF	many	.	TRBV14	TRBJ1-4
TGTGCCAGCAGTGAATTCCTTTGGGATGAGCAGTTCTTC	CASSEFLWDEQFF	many	.	TRBV25-1	TRBJ2-1
TGTGCCAGCAGCTTGCCTAGAGATACGCAGTATTTT	CASSLPRDTQYF	many	.	TRBV7-9	TRBJ2-3
TGCAGCGCCCCTTACGGAGATACGCAGTATTTT	CSAPYGDTQYF	many	.	TRBV29-1	TRBJ2-3
TGTGCCAGCCGCGCAGGGGAGGGCATCTATGGCTACACCTTC	CASRAGEGIYGYTF	.	.	TRBV6-1	TRBJ1-2
TGCAGTGCTAGAGCCCGCCGACGGACTCTCCGGAGCCCCTACGAGCAGTACTTC	CSARARRRTLRSPYEQYF	.	.	TRBV20-1	TRBJ2-7
TGCGCCAGCAGCCAAGATCTCCGGGGGTATGATGAGCAGTTCTTC	CASSQDLRGYDEQFF	many	.	TRBV4-3	TRBJ2-1
TGTGCCAGCAGTATCTCAGCGACAGGGTATTTTGAAGAGACCCAGTACTTC	CASSISATGYFEETQYF	many	TRBD1	TRBV6-2/TRBV6-3	TRBJ2-5
TGTGCCAGCAGCGTATTGGGACTGCCACTCTACGAGCAGTACTTC	CASSVLGLPLYEQYF	many	.	TRBV9	TRBJ2-7
TGTGCCAGCCGGAGGGACTCCTACGAGCAGTACTTC	CASRRDSYEQYF	many	.	TRBV12-3/TRBV12-4	TRBJ2-7
TGTGCCAGCAGCTTAGGCCCCCCGACGGATTACAATGAGCAGTTCTTC	CASSLGPPTDYNEQFF	few	.	TRBV7-2	TRBJ2-1
TGTGCCAGCAGTTACCTTCGACTAGCGGACAATGAGCAGTTCTTC	CASSYLRLADNEQFF	many	TRBD2	TRBV6-5	TRBJ2-1
TGTGCCAGCAGCCTACGAACCGGACAGGGATGGAGCTATGGCTACACCTTC	CASSLRTGQGWSYGYTF	many	TRBD1	TRBV11-1	TRBJ1-2
TGTGCCAGCAGCCAAACTGGAGTTTTCGGTTTGTCGCAGTTCTTC	CASSQTGVFGLSQFF	many	.	TRBV5-6	TRBJ2-1
TGTGCCAGCAGTTACTCGGGACAGGGGCGCTACTATGGCTACACCTTC	CASSYSGQGRYYGYTF	.	TRBD1	TRBV6-2/TRBV6-3	TRBJ1-2
TGCAGCGCTCAGCCCCGTGGTGATGAGCAGTTCTTC	CSAQPRGDEQFF	many	.	TRBV29-1	TRBJ2-1
TGTGCCACCAGTGATCCAGGATACAATCAGCCCCAGCATTTT	CATSDPGYNQPQHF	many	.	TRBV24-1	TRBJ1-5
TGCGCCAGCAGCGAACAGGGGCGGTTCTATGGCTACACCTTC	CASSEQGRFYGYTF	.	TRBD1	TRBV5-1	TRBJ1-2
TGCAGCGTTGAAGATTTTGGCGACACCTCCTACGAGCAGTACTTC	CSVEDFGDTSYEQYF	many	.	TRBV29-1	TRBJ2-7
TGTGCCATCAGTGACCGGGGGAAAAGCACAGATACGCAGTATTTT	CAISDRGKSTDTQYF	many	.	TRBV10-3	TRBJ2-3
TGTGCCAACAAGCGGGAGGGCTACAATGAGCAGTTCTTC	CANKREGYNEQFF	many	TRBD2	TRBV9	TRBJ2-1
TGTGCCAGCAGCAAAGAGCAGTACTTC	CASSKEQYF	.	.	TRBV21-1	TRBJ2-7
TGTGCCAGCAGCTCCGGGGGGCGGGTCCAAGAGACCCAGTACTTC	CASSSGGRVQETQYF	.	.	TRBV9	TRBJ2-5
TGTGCCAGCAGCTTAGGTGGCGATGAGCAGTTCTTC	CASSLGGDEQFF	many	.	TRBV12-3/TRBV12-4	TRBJ2-1
TGTGCCAGCAGTGAAAAAAGCTGGGAGGGAGAGACCCAGTACTTC	CASSEKSWEGETQYF	.	TRBD2	TRBV6-1	TRBJ2-5
TGCGCCAGCAGCTCGGGACTACCCTCCTACAATGAGCAGTTCTTC	CASSSGLPSYNEQFF	many	TRBD2	TRBV5-1	TRBJ2-1
TGTGCCAGCAAAGGGGACAGCGCCCACAACAATGAGCAGTTCTTC	CASKGDSAHNNEQFF	many	TRBD1	TRBV12-3/TRBV12-4	TRBJ2-1
TGTGCCAGCAGTTTTGGAGTTGCACCCTATGGCTACACCTTC	CASSFGVAPYGYTF	few	.	TRBV27	TRBJ1-2
TGCAGTGCTAGCCCCGACGTCAATGAGCAGTTCTTC	CSASPDVNEQFF	many	.	TRBV20-1	TRBJ2-1
TGTGCCACCAGCAGTGACAGGGGGCAAGGCTACACCTTC	CATSSDRGQGYTF	.	TRBD1	TRBV15	TRBJ1-2
TGCAGCGCGACAGGGCTAGCTAATGAAAAACTGTTTTTT	CSATGLANEKLFF	many	TRBD1	TRBV29-1	TRBJ1-4
TGTGCCAGCAGTACAACTAGCACAGATACGCAGTATTTT	CASSTTSTDTQYF	many	.	TRBV12-3/TRBV12-4	TRBJ2-3
TGCAGCGCCGCCACAGGGGGCCGTTTACAGCAGTACTTC	CSAATGGRLQQYF	many	TRBD1	TRBV29-1	TRBJ2-7
TGCGCCAGCAGACTACGACCACAGGGCTCTGGGGCCAACGTCCTGACTTTC	CASRLRPQGSGANVLTF	many	.	TRBV5-1	TRBJ2-6
TGCAGTGCTCAACGTATACTAGCGGGTATTTACGAGCAGTACTTC	CSAQRILAGIYEQYF	.	TRBD2	TRBV20-1	TRBJ2-7
TGCGCCAGCAGCTTGATAGCGGGAAACTGGCACAATGAGCAGTTCTTC	CASSLIAGNWHNEQFF	many	TRBD2	TRBV5-1	TRBJ2-1
TGTGCCAGCAGTTCCCGTCCCGGGACCTACTACTACGAGCAGTACTTC	CASSSRPGTYYYEQYF	many	.	TRBV27	TRBJ2-7
TGTGCCAGCAGTTTATTTCTGGGGGGGGTCAACGAGCAGTACTTC	CASSLFLGGVNEQYF	many	TRBD2	TRBV27	TRBJ2-7
TGCGCCAGCAGCTTGCTCGGGGTGTATAATTCACCCCTCCACTTT	CASSLLGVYNSPLHF	many	.	TRBV5-1	TRBJ1-6
TGTGCCAGTAGTATTTCAGGGGGCATTAGCCCGTTGAGCTCCTACAATGAGCAGTTCTTC	CASSISGGISPLSSYNEQFF	.	TRBD1	TRBV19	TRBJ2-1
TGTGCCAGCAGCCTGACCGGGACTAGCGGAACCGAGCAGTACTTC	CASSLTGTSGTEQYF	many	TRBD2	TRBV3-1	TRBJ2-7
TGTGCCAGCAGTTTATCGACGGTTATGAACACTGAAGCTTTCTTT	CASSLSTVMNTEAFF	many	.	TRBV27	TRBJ1-1
TGTGCCAGCAGCGACCGGGACGGAGGCTGCTACGAGCAGTACTTC	CASSDRDGGCYEQYF	.	.	TRBV21-1	TRBJ2-7
TGTGCCAGCAGTCTCCTCGACTCCAGCGAGCAGTACTTC	CASSLLDSSEQYF	few	.	TRBV12-3/TRBV12-4	TRBJ2-7
TGTGCCAGCAGCGTAGAGGGAACTAGCGGATTTTACAATGAGCAGTTCTTC	CASSVEGTSGFYNEQFF	many	TRBD2	TRBV9	TRBJ2-1